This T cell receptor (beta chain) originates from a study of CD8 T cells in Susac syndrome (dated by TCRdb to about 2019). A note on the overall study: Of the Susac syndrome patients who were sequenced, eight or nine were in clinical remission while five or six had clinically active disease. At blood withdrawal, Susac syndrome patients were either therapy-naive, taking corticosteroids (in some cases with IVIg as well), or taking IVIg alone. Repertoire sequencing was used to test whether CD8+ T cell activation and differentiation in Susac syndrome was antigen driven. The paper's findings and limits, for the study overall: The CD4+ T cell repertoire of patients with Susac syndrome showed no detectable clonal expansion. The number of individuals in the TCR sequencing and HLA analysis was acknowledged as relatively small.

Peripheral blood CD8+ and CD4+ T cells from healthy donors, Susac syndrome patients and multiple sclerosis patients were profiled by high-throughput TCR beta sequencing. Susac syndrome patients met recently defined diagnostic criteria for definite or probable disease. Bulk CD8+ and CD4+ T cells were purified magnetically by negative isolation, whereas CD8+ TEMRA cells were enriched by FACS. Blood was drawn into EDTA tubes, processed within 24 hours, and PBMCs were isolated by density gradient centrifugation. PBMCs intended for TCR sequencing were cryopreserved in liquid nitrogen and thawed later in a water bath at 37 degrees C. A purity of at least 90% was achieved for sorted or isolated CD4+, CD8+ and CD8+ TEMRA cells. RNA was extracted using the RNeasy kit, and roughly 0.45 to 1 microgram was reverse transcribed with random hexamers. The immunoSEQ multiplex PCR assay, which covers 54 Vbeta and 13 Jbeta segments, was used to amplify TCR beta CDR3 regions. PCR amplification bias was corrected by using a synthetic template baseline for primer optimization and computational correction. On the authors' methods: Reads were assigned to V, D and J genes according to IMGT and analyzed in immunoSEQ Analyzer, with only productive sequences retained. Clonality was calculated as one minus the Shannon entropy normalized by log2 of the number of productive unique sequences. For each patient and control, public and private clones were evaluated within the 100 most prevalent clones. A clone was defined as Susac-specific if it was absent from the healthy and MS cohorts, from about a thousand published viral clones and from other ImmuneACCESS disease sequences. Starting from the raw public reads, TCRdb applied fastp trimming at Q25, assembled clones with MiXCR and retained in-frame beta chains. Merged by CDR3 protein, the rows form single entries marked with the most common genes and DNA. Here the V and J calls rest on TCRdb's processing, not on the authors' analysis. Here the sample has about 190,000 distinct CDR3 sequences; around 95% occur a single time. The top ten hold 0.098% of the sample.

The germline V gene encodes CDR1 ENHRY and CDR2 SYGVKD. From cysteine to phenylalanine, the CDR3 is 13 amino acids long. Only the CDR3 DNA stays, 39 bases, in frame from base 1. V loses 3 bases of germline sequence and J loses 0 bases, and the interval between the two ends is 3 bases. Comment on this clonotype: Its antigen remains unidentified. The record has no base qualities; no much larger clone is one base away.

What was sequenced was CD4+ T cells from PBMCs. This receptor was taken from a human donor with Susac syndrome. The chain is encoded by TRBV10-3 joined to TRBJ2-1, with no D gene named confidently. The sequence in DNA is TGTGCCATCAGTGACAGCTCCTACAATGAGCAGTTCTTC. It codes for CAISDSSYNEQFF.